This entry concerns a single T cell receptor (beta chain). The antigen remains unidentified. This sample is part of a study of T cell responses to AZD1222 COVID-19 vaccine. Study-wide findings and caveats: Two AZD1222 doses significantly raised spike-specific TCR breadth and depth over controls.

Germline trimming cut 5 bases from V and 4 bases from J; bases unmatched to any gene: 5. Germline CDR1 and CDR2: MDHEN and SYDVKM. The CDR3 is 13 residues long. The protocol was immunoSEQ multiplex PCR, while the TCRdb copy is restricted to in-frame clones and leaves out a portion. The table shows 150,000 to 200,000 clones, with about 89% occurring only once. The gene calls are TRBV28 and TRBJ2-7; 7 positions agree with TRBD1. The source is an adult in good health. The source was peripheral blood, collected on day 0 of AZD1222 vaccination. The CDR3 spells CASSPMTGYEQYV. CDR3 in DNA: TGTGCCAGCAGTCCCATGACAGGGTACGAGCAGTACGTC.